This TCR beta chain was captured in a study of T cell clusters in autoimmune cytopenias. By frequency, this clonotype registers medium-sized. Its antigen remains unidentified. Multiplex touch-down PCR amplified TRB using TRB-A and TRB-B pools in one tube. Each CDR3 protein gets one entry in TCRdb, which reprocessed the multiplex PCR reads and gives no DNA. The listing records 3,000 to 5,000 distinct CDR3 sequences. TRB was amplified from roughly 270 ng of peripheral blood genomic DNA per sample. The study's findings and limits: TRB repertoire shifts in secondary cytopenia and chronic lymphocytic leukemia mostly reflected lymphoma, not autoimmunity. Clustering suggested that physiological T cell clusters were missing in primary autoimmune cytopenia patients.

The CDR3 loop spans 15 amino acids. CDR1 is PRHDT, CDR2 FYEKMQ, per germline (reference sequence). These data were also reused for a study on T cell repertoires in aging, cancer and after chemotherapy. From that second work: Loss of evenness, beyond lost richness, contributed to age-related TCR diversity decline in cancer patients. No conclusions about immunological memory after chemotherapy can be drawn from the repertoire data.

The sequence came from a human donor in good health. This chain joins TRBV13 and TRBJ2-7; TCRdb returns TRBD1, unconfirmable since there is no DNA. The source material was peripheral blood. The chain's CDR3 is CASSPSWDRGPEQYF.